These 26 T cell receptor beta chains share one sample of origin, sequenced in a study of CD8+CD57+ T cells in acquired aplastic anemia. Investigators profiled TCR beta VDJ and CDR3 from genomic DNA template. TCRdb re-derived calls from the reads in MiXCR, one entry per CDR3 protein. The profile shows fewer than 250,000 distinct CDR3 sequences, roughly half of them singletons. The sequencing input was sorted CD4+, CD8+, or CD8+CD57+ T cells (not recorded which) from PBMCs. These receptors were obtained from a human donor in good health, serving as a control.

The chain uses TRBV7-2 and TRBJ2-1; D is unclear. The V and J ends lost 1 base and 6 bases respectively, with 13 bases between them. This CDR3 contains 15 residues. Germline CDR1 is SGHTA and CDR2 is FQGNSA. The CDR3 DNA follows: TGTGCCAGCAGCTTAGACGATTGGCGGATCAATGAGCAGTTCTTC. Its translation: CASSLDDWRINEQFF.

In this sample, this clonotype turned up once. The V call is TRBV29-1, the J call TRBJ2-5; D gene ambiguous. From germline, CDR1 is SQVTM and CDR2 ANQGSEA. V lost 4 bases, J lost 5 bases, and 8 bases lay in between. The CDR3 consists of 11 residues. This chain's CDR3 is CSVVQSETQYF. The DNA for the CDR3 is TGCAGCGTTGTTCAGTCCGAGACCCAGTACTTC.

This clonotype showed up just once. This chain uses TRBV19 with TRBJ1-2; tentative D call: TRBD1 (6 bases). V was cut by 5 bases and J by 1 base, with 11 bases left in between. Germline V gene lookup returns CDR1 LNHDA and CDR2 SQIVND (reference sequence). The CDR3 is 14 residues long. DNA of the CDR3: TGTGCCAGTAGTTCCCGGGACAATAACTATGGCTACACCTTC. Its protein product is CASSSRDNNYGYTF.

This clonotype was detected once. Compared with germline, one end of the junction differs, possibly owing to a read error. This sequence joins TRBV29-1 and TRBJ2-3; TRBD1 matches 9 bases. CDR3 length: 13 residues. In germline, CDR1 is SQVTM, CDR2 ANQGSEA. CDR3 DNA: TGCAGCGTTTCGGGACAGGGCACAGATACGCAGTACTTT. It yields the protein CSVSGQGTDTQYF.

The chain has TRBV5-1 and TRBJ1-6; D unresolved. Germline values: CDR1 SGHRS, CDR2 YFSETQ. This CDR3 has 13 amino acids. V was clipped by 0 bases and J by 9 bases, with 7 bases between them. The CDR3 nucleotides are TGCGCCAGCAGCTTGGCCCGCGGTTCACCCCTCCACTTT. Encoded protein: CASSLARGSPLHF.

V is TRBV25-1 and J is TRBJ2-2; a weak D match, TRBD2 (6 bases). Germline CDR1 reads MGHDK; CDR2 reads SYGVNS. V lost 4 bases, J lost 6 bases, and 12 bases lay in between. The CDR3 has 14 amino acids. CDR3 protein: CASSAPTRSGELFF. The DNA for the CDR3 is TGTGCCAGCAGTGCGCCGACTAGATCCGGGGAGCTGTTTTTT.

This clonotype was observed a single time. The V gene is TRBV5-1, the J gene TRBJ2-3; a possible D gene is TRBD1 (7 bases). V lost 4 bases and J lost 0, with 15 bases in between. CDR1 SGHRS and CDR2 YFSETQ come from the germline V gene. The CDR3 covers 16 residues. DNA of the CDR3: TGCGCCAGCAGCCCCCAGGCAGGGGGGAGCACAGATACGCAGTATTTT. Protein: CASSPQAGGSTDTQYF.

The chain is built from TRBV28 and TRBJ1-2; no reliable D call. CDR3 length: 16 residues. CDR1 is MDHEN and CDR2 is SYDVKM in the germline V gene. V gave up 7 bases and J gave up 3 bases, with 21 bases separating them. In DNA, the CDR3 is TGTGCCAGCATCTCATCGGCACAGTTGGATTACTATGGCTACACCTTC. This gives the protein CASISSAQLDYYGYTF.

The V gene is TRBV7-9, the J gene TRBJ1-2, with D possibly TRBD1 on 5 matching bases. Germline V gene sequence: CDR1 SEHNR, CDR2 FQNEAQ (reference sequence). The CDR3 runs 15 residues. Trimming shortened V by 5 bases and J by 0 bases, and 13 bases separated the two germline ends. In nucleotides, the CDR3 is TGTGCCAGCAGCCCACAATACAGGCCTAACTATGGCTACACCTTC. Translated, it gives CASSPQYRPNYGYTF.

The chain carries TRBV5-4 and TRBJ2-2; D gene ambiguous. CDR3 length equals 14 residues. Germline V gene data show CDR1 as SGHNT and CDR2 as YYREEE (reference sequence). Trimming removed 4 bases from V and 0 bases from J, with 7 bases in between. CDR3 in DNA: TGTGCCAGCAGCCCCCGGCCGAACACCGGGGAGCTGTTTTTT. Protein sequence: CASSPRPNTGELFF.

This clonotype has ten or more counts. The chain links TRBV7-2 to TRBJ2-1; TRBD2 might be the D (6 bases). The V gene's germline CDR1 is SGHTA and CDR2 FQGNSA. The ends were cut back, 5 bases at V and 2 bases at J, with 13 bases in the middle. The CDR3 extends over 15 amino acids. The CDR3 region has the DNA TGTGCCAGCAGCCGTGGCGGGACGGCCTACAATGAGCAGTTCTTC. Encoded protein: CASSRGGTAYNEQFF.

This clonotype was found many times. The chain employs TRBV24-1 and TRBJ1-5, with D uncertain. The ends were cut back, 2 bases at V and 5 bases at J, with 9 bases in the middle. The germline V gene has CDR1 KGHDR and CDR2 SFDVKD. The CDR3 is 14 residues long. The CDR3 sequence: CATSDSGLYQPQHF. The CDR3 DNA reads as TGTGCCACCAGTGATTCGGGCCTTTATCAGCCCCAGCATTTT.

The V call is TRBV20-1, the J call TRBJ2-7; D perhaps matches TRBD1 (6 bases). CDR3 length: 15 amino acids. CDR1 and CDR2 (germline): DFQATT, SNEGSKA (reference sequence). The V gene lost 0 bases and the J gene lost 1 base, with 13 bases spanning the gap. CDR3 sequence (DNA): TGCAGTGCTAGAGATCCCGCAGGGGAATCCTACGAGCAGTACTTC. Protein: CSARDPAGESYEQYF.

The chain employs TRBV25-1 and TRBJ1-2; TRBD1 aligns across 9 bases. Germline trimming cut 8 bases from V and 5 bases from J; bases unmatched to any gene: 3. This CDR3 has 12 amino acids. Germline V gene lookup returns CDR1 MGHDK and CDR2 SYGVNS. The CDR3: CASEQGAYGYTF. The CDR3 DNA is TGTGCCAGCGAACAGGGGGCATATGGCTACACCTTC.

This clonotype was detected once. The chain uses TRBV6-5 and TRBJ1-3; perhaps TRBD1 as D (6 bases). CDR3 length: 18 amino acids. CDR1 and CDR2 from the germline V gene are MNHEY and SVGAGI. Trimming took off 2 bases at V and 0 bases at J, with 17 bases between the two ends. The CDR3 region is CASSYGPTGRISGNTIYF. The CDR3, as DNA: TGTGCCAGCAGTTACGGTCCCACAGGGCGCATCTCTGGAAACACCATATATTTT.

In its sample, this clonotype was seen many times. The rearrangement uses TRBV5-1 and TRBJ2-7; D possibly uses TRBD1 or TRBD2 (5 bases each). The germline CDR1 and CDR2 sequences are SGHRS and YFSETQ. This CDR3 has 13 residues. Trimming took 3 bases from V and 3 from J, leaving 10 bases between them. The CDR3 region has the DNA TGCGCCAGCAGCTCGGGACGGGTCTACGAGCAGTACTTC. It specifies CASSSGRVYEQYF.

The table lists this clonotype with a few counts. The chain is built from TRBV15 and TRBJ1-5; 7 nucleotides match TRBD1. The CDR3 extends over 15 amino acids. V lost 1 base to trimming and J lost 3 bases; unmatched junction nucleotides: 3. The germline V gene encodes CDR1 LNHNV and CDR2 YYDKDF (reference sequence). The CDR3 sequence is CATSRVGQANQPQHF. The CDR3, as DNA: TGTGCCACCAGCAGAGTAGGACAGGCCAATCAGCCCCAGCATTTT.

V is TRBV7-8 and J is TRBJ1-6; 9 bases are a match to TRBD1. The V gene end was trimmed by 5 bases and the J gene end by 9 bases; junction bases not matched to a gene: 8. Germline CDR1 SGHVS, CDR2 FQNEAQ. This CDR3 comprises 15 residues. The CDR3 DNA follows: TGTGCCAGCAGCCGTCGGACAGGGGTTGTTTCACCCCTCCACTTT. It yields the protein CASSRRTGVVSPLHF.

To note about this clonotype: Since a much larger clone is just one base distant, this may be a read error. The chain recombines TRBV5-1 with TRBJ1-5; the match to TRBD1 covers 7 bases. This CDR3 contains 16 residues. J gave up 6 bases and V 4 bases, and 13 bases lay outside the gene matches. From germline, CDR1 is SGHRS and CDR2 YFSETQ. Here the CDR3 reads CASSPGEGAGVQPQHF. The CDR3 coding sequence is TGCGCCAGCAGCCCGGGAGAGGGGGCAGGGGTTCAGCCCCAGCATTTT. Complete variable domain (other parts from reference TRBV5-1 and TRBJ1-5): KAGVTQTPRYLIKTRGQQVTLSCSPISGHRSVSWYQQTPGQGLQFLFEYFSETQRNKGNFPGRFSGRQFSNSRSEMNVSTLELGDSALYLCASSPGEGAGVQPQHFGDGTRLSIL.

This rearrangement joins TRBV7-8 to TRBJ1-1, with TRBD1 matching 7 bases. The CDR3 is 15 amino acids. Germline values: CDR1 SGHVS, CDR2 FQNEAQ. The ends lost 1 base at V and 10 bases at J; junction bases unmatched: 12. As DNA, the CDR3 is TGTGCCAGCAGCTTAGATCGCCAGGGGGTGGTGGTAGCTTTCTTT. This translates into CASSLDRQGVVVAFF.

This chain connects TRBV12-3 or TRBV12-4 to TRBJ2-5, with TRBD2 identical over 10 bases. V lost 5 bases and J lost 4; bases outside the gene matches: 10. The CDR3 consists of 16 residues. CDR3 DNA sequence: TGTGCCAGCAGTCCCGGACTAGCGGCCGAGGGAGAGACCCAGTACTTC. Protein product: CASSPGLAAEGETQYF.

J is TRBJ1-1 and V is TRBV15, with a weak D call TRBD1 (5 bases). V was cut by 1 base and J by 3 bases, with 18 bases left in between. The germline CDR1 and CDR2 sequences are LNHNV and YYDKDF (reference sequence). The CDR3 consists of 17 residues. CDR3 sequence reads: CATSRGRVLLRDTEAFF. CDR3 bases: TGTGCCACCAGCAGAGGCAGGGTCCTCTTAAGGGACACTGAAGCTTTCTTT.

The chain joins TRBV5-1 to TRBJ1-6; 7 nucleotides align to TRBD1. The germline CDR1 and CDR2 sequences are SGHRS and YFSETQ. V was pared by 1 base and J by 6 bases, with 4 bases of the junction left unmatched. This CDR3 contains 15 residues. The chain's CDR3 is CASSLNGQVNSPLHF. The CDR3 bases are TGCGCCAGCAGCTTGAACGGACAGGTTAATTCACCCCTCCACTTT.

A note on this clonotype: The conserved final phenylalanine or tryptophan is absent from the CDR3, which likely points to a read error. The CDR3 protein is CASSQPGTGEAFL. The CDR3 DNA sequence: TGCGCCAGCAGCCAACCCGGGACAGGTGAAGCTTTCCTT. The rearrangement links TRBV4-3 to TRBJ1-1; 8 bases map to TRBD1. The CDR3 has 13 residues. V lost 2 bases to trimming and J lost 7 bases; unmatched junction nucleotides: 3. Germline-derived CDR1 and CDR2 are LGHNA and YSLEER.

The table lists this clonotype with a few counts. The rearrangement uses TRBV7-9 and TRBJ2-7; 9 bases are a match to TRBD1. The trim removed 0 bases at V and 5 bases at J, leaving 5 bases unmatched. From germline, CDR1 is SEHNR and CDR2 FQNEAQ (reference sequence). The CDR3 is 15 residues long. Here the CDR3 reads CASSLAGTGIHEQYF. CDR3 nucleotide sequence: TGTGCCAGCAGCTTAGCCGGGACAGGGATCCACGAGCAGTACTTC.

This clonotype was found many times. The genes are TRBV19 and TRBJ1-4, with D unclear. Per germline, CDR1 LNHDA and CDR2 SQIVND (reference sequence). Trimming took off 5 bases at V and 8 bases at J, with 6 bases between the two ends. The CDR3 runs 11 residues. The CDR3 loop reads CASSREEKLFF. In DNA form, the CDR3 reads TGTGCCAGTAGTCGTGAGGAAAAACTGTTTTTT.